These T cell receptor beta chains were read from a single sample in a study of cytomegalovirus exposure and HLA in healthy donors. Measured with immunoSEQ multiplex PCR; TCRdb has only the in-frame clones, and not every one. The sample includes 120,000 or so clones, around three quarters of them seen just once. The sequencing sample was made of PBMCs. The receptors stem from a woman younger than 45 in good health and CMV-seronegative. Both conserved end residues are part of each CDR3. The D gene is left open where the match is weak. Where a row states a size, it is once, few, many or the class of an expanded clone; other rows omit it.

TRBD1	-	TRBV28	TRBJ1-2	15	TGTGCCAGCAGTGAAAACCCGGGACAGAACTATGGCTACACCTTC	CASSENPGQNYGYTF
TRBD1	few	TRBV2	TRBJ1-5	16	TGTGCCAGCAGGGTACAGGGGCAAGTCAATCAAGCGCCCCAGCATTTT	CASRVQGQVNQAPQHF
-	few	TRBV15	TRBJ1-1	14	TGTGCCACCAGCAGAGGAGGTGAGAACACTGAAGCTTTCTTT	CATSRGGENTEAFF
TRBD1	-	TRBV30	TRBJ1-3	17	TGTGCCTGGAGTGTACTTACAGGGGGCACCTCTGGAAACACCATATATTTT	CAWSVLTGGTSGNTIYF
-	-	TRBV20-1	TRBJ2-7	11	TGCAGTGCCTCTCCAAACAGCGAGCAGTACTTC	CSASPNSEQYF
TRBD2	-	TRBV7-8	TRBJ2-1	15	TGTGCCAGCAGCCCACTGGCGGGAGGTTACAATGAGCAGTTCTTC	CASSPLAGGYNEQFF
TRBD2	-	TRBV29-1	TRBJ2-1	20	TGCAGCGTTGTTGAACAGGGATTTTCCGGGACTAGCGGGAGGGCCGCTGAGCAGTTCTTC	CSVVEQGFSGTSGRAAEQFF
TRBD1	-	TRBV7-9	TRBJ1-5	15	TGTGCCAGCAGCGCGGGACAGAACCTCAATCAGCCCCAGCATTTT	CASSAGQNLNQPQHF
TRBD1	-	TRBV15	TRBJ2-7	17	TGTGCCACCAGCAGAGATGGTCGACAGGGGAACTCCTACGAGCAGTACTTC	CATSRDGRQGNSYEQYF
TRBD2	few	TRBV15	TRBJ2-7	15	TGTGCCACCAGCAGGGGGGGAGCGGGGGTGCTCGAGCAGTACTTC	CATSRGGAGVLEQYF
-	-	TRBV4-3	TRBJ2-7	13	TGCGCCAGCAGCCAAGAGGCATATTACGAGCAGTACTTC	CASSQEAYYEQYF
-	-	TRBV30	TRBJ1-5	16	TGTGCCTGGAGTAATAGGGGGGGCAGACGGGATCAGCCCCAGCATTTT	CAWSNRGGRRDQPQHF
TRBD2	few	TRBV4-1	TRBJ2-3	17	TGCGCCAGCAGCCAAGATGGGACCGGGACTAGTCGAGATACGCAGTATTTT	CASSQDGTGTSRDTQYF
-	-	TRBV5-1	TRBJ2-1	15	TGCGCCAGCAGCTTGGGGGCAGCCTCCGGCCGTGAGCAGTTCTTC	CASSLGAASGREQFF
-	-	TRBV7-9	TRBJ2-1	12	TGTGCCAGCAGCCCAGGGGAGAATGAGCAGTTCTTC	CASSPGENEQFF
TRBD2	-	TRBV30	TRBJ2-7	14	TGTGCCTGGAGCCCGGGGGGGAGTCTCTACGAGCAGTACTTC	CAWSPGGSLYEQYF